Presented here are 29 T cell receptor beta chains from one specimen sequenced in a study of T cells after posttransplantation cyclophosphamide. Assay used: immunoSEQ multiplex PCR; TCRdb lists only in-frame clones, some missing. The sample shows 10,000 to 15,000 clones, no singletons; the ten largest hold roughly a quarter. Treatment was busulfan-fludarabine conditioning, a marrow graft, and cyclophosphamide on days +3 and +4. Sequences were derived from PBMCs, sampled after allogeneic stem cell transplant with posttransplant cyclophosphamide. The receptors originated from a female patient aged 40-50 years who received an allogeneic stem cell transplant from an unrelated donor, was CMV-positive, and had acute GVHD only. Some T cells may be the graft donor's.

The sample holds many counts of this clone. The genes are TRBV15 and TRBJ2-1; a possible D gene is TRBD2 (6 bases). The CDR3 spans 15 residues. Germline V gives CDR1 LNHNV, CDR2 YYDKDF (reference sequence). Trimming stripped 1 base from V and 4 bases from J, with 11 bases between. The CDR3 here is CATSRAGLVYNEQFF. The CDR3 DNA follows: TGTGCCACCAGCAGAGCGGGACTCGTTTACAATGAGCAGTTCTTC.

This clone was counted at least ten times. This CDR3 is CASSAQGGSGTEAFF. The CDR3 DNA reads TGTGCCAGCAGCGCTCAAGGGGGCTCGGGCACTGAAGCTTTCTTT. The chain has TRBV7-3 and TRBJ1-1, with 7 bases lining up with TRBD1. Germline loops: CDR1 SGHTA, CDR2 FQGTGA. This CDR3 contains 15 residues. Trimming cost V 5 bases and J 4 bases; bases outside gene matches: 10.

This sequence joins TRBV4-2 and TRBJ2-5, with 11 bases that match TRBD2. The J segment lost 11 bases and the V segment lost 3 bases, leaving 11 bases of the junction unmatched. The CDR3 loop spans 15 amino acids. Germline V gene sequence: CDR1 LGHNA, CDR2 YNFKEQ. For the CDR3, the DNA is TGTGCCAGCAGCCAGGAGACTAGCGGGAATCGGGAGCAGTACTTC. This codes for CASSQETSGNREQYF.

This rearrangement joins TRBV15 to TRBJ1-2; D is unclear. Trimming shortened V by 3 bases and J by 4 bases, and 12 bases separated the two germline ends. Germline V gene sequence: CDR1 LNHNV, CDR2 YYDKDF (reference sequence). The CDR3 covers 14 residues. The DNA for the CDR3 is TGTGCCACCAGCAGTGGAGGGTCTGCCTATGGCTACACCTTC. This sequence encodes CATSSGGSAYGYTF.

The CDR3, as DNA: TGTGCCAGTAGAGACTTTTACAATGAGCAGTTCTTC. Protein: CASRDFYNEQFF. The chain carries TRBV19 and TRBJ2-1; no firm D call. Germline assignment: CDR1 LNHDA and CDR2 SQIVND (reference sequence). Deletions cut 6 bases from V and 4 bases from J, with 7 bases between. The CDR3 loop spans 12 amino acids. The complete variable domain, with remaining parts taken from reference TRBV19 and TRBJ2-1, reads DGGITQSPKYLFRKEGQNVTLSCEQNLNHDAMYWYRQDPGQGLRLIYYSQIVNDFQKGDIAEGYSVSREKKESFPLTVTSAQKNPTAFYLCASRDFYNEQFFGPGTRLTVL.

This clone was found a few times. This specimen includes other DNA sequences encoding the same CDR3. The chain carries TRBV30 and TRBJ2-1; 9 positions match TRBD2. The CDR3 is made up of 13 amino acids. Germline CDR1 is GTSNPN and CDR2 is SVGIG (reference sequence). V dropped 0 bases and J dropped 9; count of bases not matched to a gene: 3. CDR3 in DNA: TGTGCCTGGAGTGTGGGGACTAGCAGTGAGCAGTTCTTC. Protein sequence: CAWSVGTSSEQFF.

This chain joins TRBV30 and TRBJ2-6; D gene uncertain. CDR3 size: 18 residues. Germline CDR1 GTSNPN, CDR2 SVGIG (reference sequence). The ends were cut back, 2 bases at V and 4 bases at J, with 21 bases in the middle. The CDR3: CAWSKVTIPPWGANVLTF. In nucleotides, the CDR3 is TGTGCCTGGAGTAAGGTGACAATCCCGCCCTGGGGGGCCAACGTCCTGACTTTC.

This clone was observed many times. The rearrangement uses TRBV9 and TRBJ2-7; 9 bases line up with TRBD2. The CDR3 consists of 16 residues. Germline CDR1 is SGDLS and CDR2 is YYNGEE. J lost 6 bases, V lost 0 bases, and 10 bases had no gene match. CDR3 sequence reads: CASSVGGSGSFSEQYF. CDR3 DNA sequence: TGTGCCAGCAGCGTAGGTGGTAGCGGGAGTTTTTCCGAGCAGTACTTC.

This chain connects TRBV18 to TRBJ2-1; 7 bases align to TRBD2. The V and J ends lost 5 bases and 8 bases, in that order; junction bases with no gene match: 27. The germline V gene has CDR1 KGHSH and CDR2 LQKENI. The CDR3 totals 20 residues. The CDR3 sequence: CASSSLGGSITSGDMHEQFF. As DNA, the CDR3 is TGTGCCAGCTCAAGTCTTGGCGGGAGTATCACATCGGGCGATATGCATGAGCAGTTCTTC. Filled out from reference TRBV18 and TRBJ2-1, the complete variable domain reads NAGVMQNPRHLVRRRGQEARLRCSPMKGHSHVYWYRQLPEEGLKFMVYLQKENIIDESGMPKERFSAEFPKEGPSILRIQQVVRGDSAAYFCASSSLGGSITSGDMHEQFFGPGTRLTVL.

This clone was seen many times. The chain joins TRBV10-3 to TRBJ1-5; D remains unclear. The CDR3 loop spans 13 amino acids. V lost 4 bases to trimming and J lost 3 bases, with 7 bases between them. Germline lookup yields CDR1 ENHRY and CDR2 SYGVKD. CDR3 nucleotide sequence: TGTGCCATCAGTGGGGAGGACAATCAGCCCCAGCATTTT. Protein: CAISGEDNQPQHF.

The chain combines TRBV27 with TRBJ2-2; possibly TRBD2 for D (5 bases). Trimming took 2 bases from V and 6 from J, leaving 7 bases between them. The V gene's germline CDR1 is MNHEY and CDR2 SMNVEV (reference sequence). The CDR3 consists of 13 residues. DNA for the CDR3: TGTGCCAGCAGTTTAACCGGGGCCGGGGAGCTGTTTTTT. The encoded protein is CASSLTGAGELFF.

This clone was counted many times. The V call is TRBV5-1, the J call TRBJ2-5; 8 bases fit TRBD2. From germline, CDR1 is SGHRS and CDR2 YFSETQ. CDR3 length: 17 residues. V lost 4 bases to trimming and J lost 2 bases; unmatched junction nucleotides: 13. The DNA for the CDR3 is TGCGCCAGCAGCACCCCCCGGGGGGGAGTACGACAAGAGACCCAGTACTTC. This sequence encodes CASSTPRGGVRQETQYF.

This clone was picked up many times. Here the CDR3 reads CASSTLRGESPAYEQYF. The CDR3 DNA is TGTGCCAGCAGCACCCTGCGGGGGGAAAGTCCGGCTTACGAGCAGTACTTC. The V gene is TRBV28, the J gene TRBJ2-7; 8 bases are a match to TRBD2. CDR1 MDHEN and CDR2 SYDVKM come from the germline V gene. Trimming took 6 bases from V and 4 from J; bases not matched to a gene: 17. CDR3 size: 17 residues.

This clone showed up just a few times. The chain is built from TRBV28 and TRBJ1-5; the match to TRBD1 covers 9 bases. V was clipped by 7 bases and J by 0 bases; unmatched bases: 7. Per germline, CDR1 MDHEN and CDR2 SYDVKM. The CDR3 runs 16 residues. CDR3 amino acids: CASTHGTGHSNQPQHF. CDR3 sequence (DNA): TGTGCCAGCACCCATGGGACAGGGCATAGCAATCAGCCCCAGCATTTT.

This clone was counted ten times or more. The chain joins TRBV15 to TRBJ2-5, with D possibly TRBD1 on 5 matching bases. The CDR3 runs 13 residues. Germline values: CDR1 LNHNV, CDR2 YYDKDF (reference sequence). The ends were cut back, 0 bases at V and 3 bases at J, with 5 bases in the middle. CDR3 nucleotide sequence: TGTGCCACCAGCAGAGACAGGGAAGAGACCCAGTACTTC. Translation: CATSRDREETQYF.

Many counts were recorded for this clone. The rearrangement links TRBV19 to TRBJ1-5, with 7 bases aligning to TRBD1. Germline V gene lookup returns CDR1 LNHDA and CDR2 SQIVND (reference sequence). This CDR3 has 15 residues. With V trimmed by 4 bases and J by 6 bases, 9 bases remained unmatched. CDR3 region: CASSKRQGSLQPQHF. The CDR3 region has the DNA TGTGCCAGTAGTAAGAGACAGGGCTCGCTTCAGCCCCAGCATTTT.

This clone was observed a few times. The gene calls are TRBV4-2 and TRBJ2-7; TRBD2 matches 7 bases. CDR3 size: 16 residues. V lost 5 bases, J lost 1 base, and 11 bases stayed unmatched. Per the germline V gene, CDR1 is LGHNA and CDR2 is YNFKEQ. The CDR3 bases are TGTGCCAGCAGCGCCTACAGAGCGGGGATTTCCTACGAGCAGTACTTC. The encoded protein is CASSAYRAGISYEQYF.

This clone was picked up many times. This sequence joins TRBV7-2 and TRBJ2-1, with 11 positions matching TRBD2. The trim removed 8 bases at V and 16 bases at J, leaving 16 bases unmatched. Germline CDR1 SGHTA, CDR2 FQGNSA. There are 14 residues in the CDR3. The CDR3 nucleotides read TGTGCCAGCTCGGAAGGGTTAGCGGGGGGGCCCGTATTCTTC. Translating gives CASSEGLAGGPVFF.

There are many counts of this clone. This sequence joins TRBV5-1 and TRBJ2-7; 9 positions match TRBD1. Germline V gene sequence: CDR1 SGHRS, CDR2 YFSETQ. The CDR3 loop spans 14 amino acids. V trimming: 0 bases; J trimming: 5 bases; junction bases outside the gene matches: 3. CDR3 loop: CASSLETGGDEQYV. The CDR3 region has the DNA TGCGCCAGCAGCTTGGAGACAGGGGGGGACGAGCAGTACGTC.

There are many counts of this clone. The chain combines TRBV6-4 with TRBJ2-2, with D tentatively TRBD1 (5 bases). The CDR3 length is 15 residues. Between the trimmed V and J ends, which lost 3 bases and 2 bases, there was a span of 10 bases. Germline CDR1 MRHNA, CDR2 SNTAGT. The CDR3 sequence is CASSDWGENTGELFF. CDR3 bases: TGTGCCAGCAGTGATTGGGGCGAAAACACCGGGGAGCTGTTTTTT.

This clone occurred many times. The chain has TRBV7-6 and TRBJ1-5, with 7 bases that match TRBD1. V shed 5 bases and J 6 bases; nucleotides not matched to a gene: 4. This CDR3 contains 13 residues. Germline assignment: CDR1 SGHVS and CDR2 FNYEAQ. This CDR3 is CASSLGGGQPQHF. For the CDR3, the DNA is TGTGCCAGCAGCCTAGGGGGCGGTCAGCCCCAGCATTTT.

This clone is categorized as large (0.1 to 1%). The J gene is TRBJ2-7, the V gene TRBV7-2; 8 bases are shared with TRBD2. Germline-derived CDR1 and CDR2 are SGHTA and FQGNSA. CDR3 length: 14 amino acids. After removal of 5 bases from V and 2 bases from J, the junction contained 5 bases not matched to a gene. The CDR3 reads CASSPIAGTYEQYF. For the CDR3, the DNA is TGTGCCAGCAGCCCCATAGCGGGGACCTACGAGCAGTACTTC.

Many counts were recorded for this clone. The DNA of the CDR3 is TGTGCCAGCAGTCAGCAGGGGGCCCGGGGCACTGAAGCTTTCTTT. This gives the protein CASSQQGARGTEAFF. The J gene is TRBJ1-1, the V gene TRBV2, with 8 bases matching TRBD1. The length of the CDR3 is 15 residues. V gave up 5 bases and J gave up 4 bases; unmatched junction bases: 9. The V gene's germline CDR1 is SNHLY and CDR2 FYNNEI. The complete variable domain, with remaining parts taken from reference TRBV2 and TRBJ1-1, reads EPEVTQTPSHQVTQMGQEVILRCVPISNHLYFYWYRQILGQKVEFLVSFYNNEISEKSEIFDDQFSVERPDGSNFTLKIRSTKLEDSAMYFCASSQQGARGTEAFFGQGTRLTVV.

This clone was counted between two and nine times. A read error may account for a junction end that differs from germline. This chain uses TRBV4-3 with TRBJ1-3, with D perhaps matching TRBD1 (6 bases). Germline assignment: CDR1 LGHNA and CDR2 YSLEER. The CDR3 covers 17 residues. The CDR3 loop is CAGSQNQGPLSGNTIYF. The DNA for the CDR3 is TGCGCCGGCAGCCAAAACCAGGGGCCCCTCTCTGGAAACACCATATATTTT.

This clone was seen repeatedly, ten times or more. V and J are TRBV7-2 and TRBJ1-2, with D possibly TRBD1 on 5 matching bases. The germline V gene has CDR1 SGHTA and CDR2 FQGNSA. V lost 4 bases and J 5 bases, leaving 14 bases between the germline ends. The CDR3 contains 14 residues. CDR3 nucleotide sequence: TGTGCCAGCAGCTCAGGCAGGGAAGGATATGGCTACACCTTC. Amino acid sequence: CASSSGREGYGYTF.

The V call is TRBV5-3, the J call TRBJ2-7; perhaps TRBD1 as D (6 bases). TRBV5-3 qualifies as an ORF whose function is uncertain. This CDR3 region has 13 residues. Trimming removed 1 base at V and 5 bases at J, with 10 bases between. The CDR3 spells CARSLLQGNEQYV. The CDR3 bases are TGTGCCAGAAGCTTGTTACAGGGAAACGAGCAGTACGTC.

In this sample, this clone turned up a few times. The chain uses TRBV30 and TRBJ2-1; 7 nucleotides match TRBD2. The CDR3 extends over 13 amino acids. V lost 4 bases and J lost 8; bases outside the gene matches: 8. The germline V gene encodes CDR1 GTSNPN and CDR2 SVGIG (reference sequence). The CDR3 protein is CAWTWGAGDEQFF. The CDR3, as DNA: TGTGCCTGGACTTGGGGCGCGGGGGATGAGCAGTTCTTC.

This clone was counted between two and nine times. The gene calls are TRBV12-1 and TRBJ1-2; TRBD1, the table's D call, lacks a check against the DNA. TRBV12-1 is a pseudogene locus. The length of the CDR3 is 13 residues. Here the CDR3 DNA reads TGTGCCAGCACCATGACAGACCGGAGCGGCTACACCTTC. Translating it yields CASTMTDRSGYTF.

This clone was picked up many times. This sequence joins TRBV6-5 and TRBJ2-7, with no clear D. Per germline, CDR1 MNHEY and CDR2 SVGAGI. The V gene lost 0 bases and the J gene lost 3 bases, with 6 bases spanning the gap. This CDR3 comprises 13 residues. This chain's CDR3 is CASSYSRGYEQYF. The CDR3 bases are TGTGCCAGCAGTTACTCGAGAGGCTACGAGCAGTACTTC.